The present T cell receptor beta chain was sequenced within a study of stem cell transplantation in POMP-related autoinflammatory disease. Overall study findings and caveats: A trend toward lower repertoire diversity and greater clonality appeared in every analyzed T-cell subset of PRAID patients. In PRAID patients, the number of distinct TRB V-J gene pairings was restricted.

This clone appeared a few times. No antigen is known for it. TCRdb's table, derived via immunoSEQ multiplex PCR, lists solely in-frame clones and lacks some. The table lists under 11,000 clones, around 86% of them singletons. V was clipped by 7 bases and J by 0 bases, with 13 bases between them. The CDR3 totals 14 residues. The germline gives CDR1 SGHNT, CDR2 YYREEE (reference sequence). This rearrangement joins TRBV5-4 to TRBJ1-2; possible D gene TRBD1, 6 bases. The starting material was CD8+ T cells from PBMCs, obtained before stem cell transplantation. This receptor was obtained from a human donor with POMP-related autoinflammation and immune dysregulation (PRAID). The CDR3 loop reads CASAGDTPNYGYTF. The CDR3 DNA reads as TGTGCCAGCGCCGGGGACACACCTAACTATGGCTACACCTTC.